This record looks at one T cell receptor (beta chain) sequence and its context. Its cognate antigen has yet to be identified. No much larger clone is present one base from it, and per-base qualities are unavailable. These data originate in a study of shared clonotypes between healthy human individuals (dated by TCRdb to the early 2020s). In terms of the full investigation: The cohort comprised a couple of women and a few men aged 18 to 49 years. For each donor, CD4 naive and CD4 memory were each given three plates, CD8 naive was given two plates, and CD8 memory was given one plate. To estimate repertoire size and how much clonotypes are shared between individuals, the study performed deep sequencing of blood TCR repertoires from roughly five healthy adults. To increase sequencing depth and limit assay-specific biases, TCR repertoire library preparation and sequencing were carried out by different laboratories using diverse techniques. Leukapheresis yielded between about 0.9 and 9 billion PBMCs per donor.

CDR1 and CDR2 are read off the germline V gene as MRHNA and SNTAGT. The CDR3 goes from the cysteine to the phenylalanine over 15 residues. Only the CDR3 part of the read is kept: 45 bases, read in frame from the first base. V is pared back by 0 bases and J by 2 bases, with 11 bases lying between the germline termini. Donors were healthy HIV-negative adults with no recently reported acute infections or vaccinations. Every donor was a Caucasian adult residing in Nashville, Tennessee, USA. The CD8 memory samples were a combination of magnetically selected CD45RO+ cells and CCR7-negative CD45RA+ effector memory (TemRA) cells. Blood was obtained by leukapheresis, after which PBMCs were separated by Ficoll-Histopaque density gradient centrifugation and cryopreserved in liquid nitrogen vapor phase. Analytical flow cytometry was used to check the purity and quantity of each magnetically sorted T cell population. From each sorted fraction, genomic DNA was isolated and quantified by UV absorbance on a Nanodrop 2000c.

The paper as a whole reports these results and caveats: Because the study included only a small number of donors, the genetic and exposure-history diversity represented was limited. Estimated clonotype richness was generally larger for naive than for memory subsets. Compared with non-shared clonotypes, the clonotypes found in all four sorted-subset donors had higher generation probabilities. Across a few donors, roughly 5.1% of naive CD4, roughly 3.8% of naive CD8, under 2.5% of memory CD4, and about 0.4% of memory CD8 clonotypes were shared. Based on pairwise subsampling, the degree of clonotype sharing among donors was expected to be affected by sequencing depth. Incomplete sequencing was indicated by rarefaction of sorted-subset datasets, despite the large sequencing depth. Only blood was sampled, and tissue TCR repertoires likely differ from those in blood.

Using the deep immunoSEQ assay, TCR CDR3 regions were amplified from genomic DNA by multiplex PCR. Extracted genomic DNA from each cell subset was spread evenly across all wells of several immunoSEQ 96-well plates, with each plate serving as a replicate. For sorted subsets, roughly 0.2 ug genomic DNA, equal to tens of thousands of T cell genomes, was loaded into each replicate PCR. Purified libraries were measured with a Qubit 3.0 fluorometer, size-checked on a Bioanalyzer 2100, and measured again with the KAPA Library Quantification kit. Every immunoSEQ 96-well plate was sequenced on a separate single-read 150-cycle Illumina NextSeq 550 flow cell. From the authors' description of their analysis: The immunoSEQ output contained only junctional sequences without quality scores, so filtering could not match that applied to full-length reads. To assign V/J genes and CDR3, sequences were annotated against IMGT germline references using PyIR, a Python wrapper for IgBLAST v1.9. Reads were removed for weak V/J assignments (E-value above 1e-6), missing CDR3, stop codons, out-of-frame junctions, or ambiguous translated residues. A V3J clonotype was defined by an identical inferred V gene, J gene, and CDR3 amino acid sequence. Percentage overlap between repertoires was calculated by dividing the number of shared unique clonotypes by the size of the smaller repertoire. Richness of each repertoire was evaluated using RTK rarefaction, the Chao1 estimator, and Recon v2.1 estimates of unobserved clonotypes. For all TCRbeta clonotypes obtained by the gDNA method from several donors, generation probabilities were computed with OLGA. Imported from immuneACCESS, the table was reduced by TCRdb to in-frame sequences with V and J called. These copies leave out some clones; in studies compared against another copy, an unresolved V gene accounts for under half, and the cause of the remainder is not known. V and J calls and clone size are copied from that table; D and trimming were computed from the DNA. The sample includes 300,000 to 400,000 clones, with around 86% observed a single time. The ten largest clones represent around 16% of the sample.

The sample comprised memory CD8+ T cells sorted from blood. This specimen's cell subset or site label, per the study, means: CD45RO+ cells pooled with CCR7-negative TemRA cells. The rearrangement joined TRBV6-4 to TRBJ2-7; no D gene is confidently identified. The sequence was collected from a man aged 18 to 35 in good health. The CDR3 region: CASSDSVQHPYEQYF. The nucleotide sequence reads as follows: TGTGCCAGCAGTGACTCGGTCCAGCACCCCTACGAGCAGTACTTC.